This T cell receptor beta chain was captured by sequencing in a study of blood T cell repertoires in COVID-19. This table comes from immunoSEQ multiplex PCR, and its TCRdb copy is limited to in-frame clones, with some not included. The sample consists of 300,000 to 350,000 clones, around 80% of them appearing once. The J segment lost 5 bases and the V segment lost 7 bases, leaving 8 bases of the junction unmatched. The length of the CDR3 is 15 residues. Per the germline V gene, CDR1 is MNHEY and CDR2 is SMNVEV (reference sequence). The gene calls are TRBV27 and TRBJ2-3; the match to TRBD2 covers 11 bases. The clonotype originates from a man between 25 and 39 years old with active or convalescent COVID-19. Sequenced: peripheral blood. In DNA, the CDR3 is TGTGCCAGCAAGACGGGACTAGCGGTACGAGATACGCAGTATTTT. This gives the protein CASKTGLAVRDTQYF.